These T cell receptor beta chains were read from a single sample in a study of shared T cell receptors in the human thymus. Only in-frame clones appear in the TCRdb table, and some are missing; sequencing was by immunoSEQ multiplex PCR. The repertoire holds approximately 760,000 clones, with roughly 88% as singletons. The same sample was also used in a study of human thymus T cells.

Sequencing was done on a sample of thymocytes. The receptor set was obtained from a girl in the first two years of life with a congenital heart defect. The CDR3 runs from the conserved cysteine through the conserved F or W. D genes are given only for firm matches. Clone size is stated in some rows and not others, as once, few, many or a class when expanded.

TGTGCCAGCAGTGCGAGACAGGGGCGCAATCAGCCCCAGCATTTT	CASSARQGRNQPQHF	-	TRBJ1-5	TRBV6-5	TRBD1	15
TGTGCCAGCAGTAATAGCGGGGGACGGTCCTACAATGAGCAGTTCTTC	CASSNSGGRSYNEQFF	once	TRBJ2-1	TRBV2	TRBD2	16
TGTGCCAGCAGCGTAGAAAGGGTAGCGGGGGACGGTGAGCAGTTCTTC	CASSVERVAGDGEQFF	-	TRBJ2-1	TRBV9	TRBD2	16
TGTGCCAGCAGCTGGAATGCCGCGGGGGCTGGGGCCAACGTCCTGACTTTC	CASSWNAAGAGANVLTF	-	TRBJ2-6	TRBV5-4	TRBD2	17
TGTGCCAGCAGCCCGTCGACAGGGGGCTACGAGCAGTACTTC	CASSPSTGGYEQYF	-	TRBJ2-7	TRBV7-2	TRBD1	14
TGTGCCAGCAGTGAGGACACTGAAGCTTTCTTT	CASSEDTEAFF	once	TRBJ1-1	TRBV6-5	-	11
TGTGCCAGCAGCTTTAGGGACAGGAGAAAATATGGCTACACCTTC	CASSFRDRRKYGYTF	-	TRBJ1-2	TRBV5-6	TRBD1	15
TGTGCCAGCAGTGAAGCGACGTCGACAGGGTGGAACGGGGAGCTGTTTTTT	CASSEATSTGWNGELFF	-	TRBJ2-2	TRBV6-1	TRBD1	17
TGTGCCAGCGGGGTCCGGACTAGCGGGGGAGGGCAGTACTTC	CASGVRTSGGGQYF	once	TRBJ2-7	TRBV6-5	TRBD2	14
TGCAGCGTACCATTCATGAGCGGGACAGGGATGAACACTGAAGCTTTCTTT	CSVPFMSGTGMNTEAFF	-	TRBJ1-1	TRBV29-1	TRBD1	17
TGTGCCAGCAGCACTGGCCCCCAGGGGGCGAACAACCCCCACCCGGCAGATACGCAGTATTTT	CASSTGPQGANNPHPADTQYF	-	TRBJ2-3	TRBV7-6	TRBD1	21
TGTGCCAGCAGTATACAGGGTAGCTCTGGAAACACCATATATTTT	CASSIQGSSGNTIYF	-	TRBJ1-3	TRBV6-4	-	15
TGTGCCAGCAGTGCCCGAAAGGACAGGGGGCGGGAGCAGTACTTC	CASSARKDRGREQYF	-	TRBJ2-7	TRBV6-1	TRBD1	15
TGCGCCAGCAGCCGCGGAACAGGGGACGGCACTGAAGCTTTCTTT	CASSRGTGDGTEAFF	-	TRBJ1-1	TRBV4-1	TRBD1	15
TGCGCCAGCAGCTTGATGGCCCTTGTGTTCCCCTACAATGAGCAGTTCTTC	CASSLMALVFPYNEQFF	-	TRBJ2-1	TRBV5-1	-	17
TGTGCCAGCAGCCCAGAGGGCGGCAACCACTCTGGAAACACCATATATTTT	CASSPEGGNHSGNTIYF	-	TRBJ1-3	TRBV9	-	17
TGTGCCAGCAGCTTGGCATCAGTTTCCTACGAGCAGTACTTC	CASSLASVSYEQYF	-	TRBJ2-7	TRBV5-6	-	14
TGTGCCAGCAGCCCTCAGGGGAACACTGAAGCTTTCTTT	CASSPQGNTEAFF	-	TRBJ1-1	TRBV7-9	-	13
TGTGCCAGCAGAGACGACTGGACAGGACAGCCCCAGCATTTT	CASRDDWTGQPQHF	few	TRBJ1-5	TRBV6-1	TRBD1	14
TGTGCCAGCAGCACGGGGTCCACCGGGGAGCTGTTTTTT	CASSTGSTGELFF	-	TRBJ2-2	TRBV28	-	13
TGCGCCAGCAGCTTAACCCGGGTTGGTTTGACAGGGACACCCTCTGGGGCCAACGTCCTGACTTTC	CASSLTRVGLTGTPSGANVLTF	-	TRBJ2-6	TRBV5-1	TRBD1	22
TGCGCCAGCAGTGAGTCCTGGACAGGGAGGGATCAGCCCCAGCATTTT	CASSESWTGRDQPQHF	-	TRBJ1-5	TRBV10-2	TRBD1	16
TGTGCCAGCAGCTTAGATAGCCGGAAAGAGACCCAGTACTTC	CASSLDSRKETQYF	-	TRBJ2-5	TRBV7-2	-	14
TGCGCCAGCAGCCCGTTAGAAGGGAGCTACTACGAGCAGTACTTC	CASSPLEGSYYEQYF	-	TRBJ2-7	TRBV5-1	-	15
TGTGCCAGCAGCTTGGGGTGCGGGCCCCTTTCGGTAAGATCGGTGAAATACTTC	CASSLGCGPLSVRSVKYF	-	TRBJ2-7	TRBV5-6	-	18
TGTGCCAGCAGCTCCTGGACTAGCGGGGGGGCAAACGAGCAGTACTTC	CASSSWTSGGANEQYF	-	TRBJ2-7	TRBV5-6	TRBD2	16
TGTGCCAGTAGTACCCGGTCCAATGAAAAACTGTTTTTT	CASSTRSNEKLFF	once	TRBJ1-4	TRBV19	-	13
TGCAGCGTTGGGACAGGGGATGGTGGGGGCTACACCTTC	CSVGTGDGGGYTF	-	TRBJ1-2	TRBV29-1	TRBD1	13
TGCGCCAGCAGCCCCCAGGTAAAGCATGAAGCTTTCTTT	CASSPQVKHEAFF	-	TRBJ1-1	TRBV4-1	-	13
TGTGCCAGCAGAACCCCAGACTCCTACAATGAGCAGTTCTTC	CASRTPDSYNEQFF	-	TRBJ2-1	TRBV28	-	14
TGTGCCAGCAGCCGCCGGGACAGGGCCCTTGAAAAACTGTTTTTT	CASSRRDRALEKLFF	-	TRBJ1-4	TRBV7-6	TRBD1	15
TGTGCCAGCAGCTTATTCTACAAAAGCGGGACAGGGAGCCACAATGAGCAGTTCTTC	CASSLFYKSGTGSHNEQFF	-	TRBJ2-1	TRBV7-2	TRBD1	19
TGTGCCACGCAGGCCAGGGGGGACTTAGCGAGGGGCCAAGAGACCCAGTACTTC	CATQARGDLARGQETQYF	-	TRBJ2-5	TRBV10-3	-	18
TGTGCCAGCAGCGCGTTTTCCAGGGCTTATAATTCACCCCTCCACTTT	CASSAFSRAYNSPLHF	-	TRBJ1-6	TRBV13	-	16
TGTGCCACCGGGACAGGGGTGGTAGGCTATGGCTACACCTTC	CATGTGVVGYGYTF	-	TRBJ1-2	TRBV6-5	TRBD1	14
TGTGCCTGCCCAATGGGAGTCAGGGGAAAAACTGAAGCTTTCTTT	CACPMGVRGKTEAFF	-	TRBJ1-1	TRBV30	-	15
TGTGCCAGCAGTGAAGCGGACAGTTTGGAGACCCAGTACTTC	CASSEADSLETQYF	-	TRBJ2-5	TRBV6-1	-	14
TGTGCCAGCAGTGAGTTGCGGGTTAATAATTCCCCCCTCCACTTT	CASSELRVNNSPLHF	-	TRBJ1-6	TRBV25-1	-	15
TGTGCCAGCAGCTTAGCCCGCGACAGGGGGTACGGAGGGGACACTGAAGCTTTCTTT	CASSLARDRGYGGDTEAFF	-	TRBJ1-1	TRBV11-2	TRBD1	19
TGTGCCAGCAGTGAGGACCCCAGGGCGGTGTTCTATGGCTACACCTTC	CASSEDPRAVFYGYTF	-	TRBJ1-2	TRBV2	-	16
TGCGCCAGCAGCCCAGGGGGCACCGGGGAGCTGTTTTTT	CASSPGGTGELFF	few	TRBJ2-2	TRBV5-1	TRBD1	13
TGTGCCAGCAGTCCCGAGGTCATGAACACTGAAGCTTTCTTT	CASSPEVMNTEAFF	few	TRBJ1-1	TRBV28	-	14
TGCGCCAGCAGCTTGGAGACAGTAGAAAACATTCAGTACTTC	CASSLETVENIQYF	once	TRBJ2-4	TRBV5-1	-	14
TGTGCCAGCAGTCCCTCGACGGGAAGACACCCTGAAAAACTGTTTTTT	CASSPSTGRHPEKLFF	-	TRBJ1-4	TRBV25-1	-	16
TGTGCCAGCAGCTTAAGACAACAAATCGGCTACACCTTC	CASSLRQQIGYTF	-	TRBJ1-2	TRBV7-9	-	13
TGCGCCAGCAAAGGGACAGTACCGTGGAAAAACACTGAAGCTTTCTTT	CASKGTVPWKNTEAFF	few	TRBJ1-1	TRBV10-2	TRBD1	16
TGTGCCACCAGCAGCCTCTGGGGGGGGAATTCACCCCTCCACTTT	CATSSLWGGNSPLHF	-	TRBJ1-6	TRBV15	-	15
TGCGCCAGCTACCTAAAGACTAGCGGGGGGGACTACAATGAGCAGTTCTTC	CASYLKTSGGDYNEQFF	-	TRBJ2-1	TRBV5-1	TRBD2	17
TGTGCCAGCAGCTTGAGTGCGACACCCGATTGTGCTGAAGCTTTCTTT	CASSLSATPDCAEAFF	-	TRBJ1-1	TRBV5-6	-	16
TGTGCCTGGAGTCCAATAGACAGGGGGTGGACTGAAGCTTTCTTT	CAWSPIDRGWTEAFF	-	TRBJ1-1	TRBV30	TRBD1	15
TGTGCCAGCAGTAACCGGTGGGCCCTTAACACTGAAGCTTTCTTT	CASSNRWALNTEAFF	-	TRBJ1-1	TRBV28	-	15
TGTGCCAGCAGCCTACCACTAGCGGGGAAGGTCGGGGAGCTGTTTTTT	CASSLPLAGKVGELFF	-	TRBJ2-2	TRBV2	TRBD2	16
TGTGCCAGCAGCGTGACTAGCGGGGGGGCCGGGAATGAGCAGTTCTTC	CASSVTSGGAGNEQFF	-	TRBJ2-1	TRBV9	TRBD2	16
TGTGCCAGCAGTTTATCCCCGGGCGGGGGAGCCAAAAACATTCAGTACTTC	CASSLSPGGGAKNIQYF	-	TRBJ2-4	TRBV27	TRBD2	17
TGCGCCAGCAGCCAGCGGAAAACGAACACTGAAGCTTTCTTT	CASSQRKTNTEAFF	-	TRBJ1-1	TRBV4-3	-	14
TGCGCCAGCAGTGGCTCGACAGCAAAGAACACCGGGGAGCTGTTTTTT	CASSGSTAKNTGELFF	-	TRBJ2-2	TRBV10-2	-	16
TGTGCCAGCACCTCCCCTGGGACAGGCCGATACGAGCAGTACTTC	CASTSPGTGRYEQYF	once	TRBJ2-7	TRBV28	TRBD1	15
TGCAGCGTTAGAAGCCCCCCGTCCTACGAGCAGTACTTC	CSVRSPPSYEQYF	-	TRBJ2-7	TRBV29-1	-	13
TGTGCCAGCAGCCCGGGACAGTTTTTTAACACTGAAGCTTTCTTT	CASSPGQFFNTEAFF	-	TRBJ1-1	TRBV5-6	TRBD1	15
TGTGCCAGCAGTAATACAGGGGGGAATTCACCCCTCCACTTT	CASSNTGGNSPLHF	-	TRBJ1-6	TRBV6-1	TRBD1	14